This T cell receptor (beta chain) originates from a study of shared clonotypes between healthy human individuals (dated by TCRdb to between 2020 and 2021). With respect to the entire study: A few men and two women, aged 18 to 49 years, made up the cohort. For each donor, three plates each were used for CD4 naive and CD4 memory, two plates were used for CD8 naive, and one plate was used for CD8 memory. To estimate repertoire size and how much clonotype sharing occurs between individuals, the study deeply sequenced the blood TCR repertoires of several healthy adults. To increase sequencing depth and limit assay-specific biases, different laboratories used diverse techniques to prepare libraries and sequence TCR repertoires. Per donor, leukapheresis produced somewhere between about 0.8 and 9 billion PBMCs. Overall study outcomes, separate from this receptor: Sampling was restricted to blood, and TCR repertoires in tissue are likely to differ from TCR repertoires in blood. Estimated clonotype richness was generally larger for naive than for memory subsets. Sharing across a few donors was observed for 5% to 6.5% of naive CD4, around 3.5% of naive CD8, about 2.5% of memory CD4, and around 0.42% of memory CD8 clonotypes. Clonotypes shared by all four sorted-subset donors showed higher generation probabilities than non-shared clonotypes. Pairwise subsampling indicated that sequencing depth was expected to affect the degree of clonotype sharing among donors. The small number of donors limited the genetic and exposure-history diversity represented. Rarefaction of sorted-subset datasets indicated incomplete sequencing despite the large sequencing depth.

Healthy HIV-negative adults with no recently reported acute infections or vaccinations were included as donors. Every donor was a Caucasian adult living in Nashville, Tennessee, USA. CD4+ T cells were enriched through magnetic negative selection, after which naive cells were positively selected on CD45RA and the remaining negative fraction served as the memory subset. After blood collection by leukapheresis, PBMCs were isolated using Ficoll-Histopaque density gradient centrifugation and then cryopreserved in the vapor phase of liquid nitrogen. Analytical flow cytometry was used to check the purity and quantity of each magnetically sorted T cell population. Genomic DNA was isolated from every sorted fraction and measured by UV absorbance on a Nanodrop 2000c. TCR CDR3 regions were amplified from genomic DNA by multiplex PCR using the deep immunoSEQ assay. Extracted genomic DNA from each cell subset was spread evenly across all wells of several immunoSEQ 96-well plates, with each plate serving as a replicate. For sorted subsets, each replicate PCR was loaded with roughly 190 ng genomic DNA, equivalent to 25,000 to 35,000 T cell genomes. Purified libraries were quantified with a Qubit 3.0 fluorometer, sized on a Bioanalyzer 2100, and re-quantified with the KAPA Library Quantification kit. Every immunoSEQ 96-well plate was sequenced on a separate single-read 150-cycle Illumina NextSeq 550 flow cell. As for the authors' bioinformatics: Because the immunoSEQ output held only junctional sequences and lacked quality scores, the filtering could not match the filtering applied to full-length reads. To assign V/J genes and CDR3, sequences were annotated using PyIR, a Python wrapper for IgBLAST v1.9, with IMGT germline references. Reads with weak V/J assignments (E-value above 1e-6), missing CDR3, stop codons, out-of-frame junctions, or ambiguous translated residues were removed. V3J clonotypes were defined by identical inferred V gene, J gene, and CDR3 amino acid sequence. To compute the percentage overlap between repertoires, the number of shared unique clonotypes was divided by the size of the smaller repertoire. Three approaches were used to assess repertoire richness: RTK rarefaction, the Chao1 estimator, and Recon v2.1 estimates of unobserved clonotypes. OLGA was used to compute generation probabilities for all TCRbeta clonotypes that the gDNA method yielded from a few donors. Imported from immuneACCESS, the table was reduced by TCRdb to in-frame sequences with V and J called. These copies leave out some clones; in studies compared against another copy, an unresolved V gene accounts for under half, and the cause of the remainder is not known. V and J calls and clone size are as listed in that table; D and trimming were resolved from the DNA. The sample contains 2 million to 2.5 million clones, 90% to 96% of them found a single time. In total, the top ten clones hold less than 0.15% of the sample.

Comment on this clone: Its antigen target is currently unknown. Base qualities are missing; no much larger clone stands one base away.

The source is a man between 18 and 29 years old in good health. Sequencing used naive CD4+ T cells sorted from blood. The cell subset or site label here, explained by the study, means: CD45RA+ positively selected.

The CDR3 protein: CASSLSKTGANEKLFF. The nucleotide sequence reads as follows: TGTGCCAGCAGCTTATCTAAGACAGGGGCTAATGAAAAACTGTTTTTT. The chain links TRBV7-2 with TRBJ1-4; the junction holds 8 bases that match TRBD1. Taken from cysteine to phenylalanine, the CDR3 has 16 residues. The DNA shown is the 48-base CDR3, in frame from base 1. V is cut back by 2 bases and J by 3 bases, with 5 bases in the junction unmatched. The germline V gene supplies CDR1 SGHTA and CDR2 FQGNSA.